In its sample, the clone carrying this T cell receptor (beta chain) was seen a few times. Its specificity is not known. TCRdb reanalysed the reads using MiXCR and keeps one entry per CDR3 protein. The table lists hundreds of thousands of distinct CDR3 sequences, roughly 46% of them singletons, with around two fifths in the top ten. The data stem from a study of T cell repertoires in cytomegalovirus infection. Study-wide background: It was recently identified HLA-C-restricted and well-studied HLA-B-restricted CMV epitopes that the study used. Indications came from public TCR beta signatures; they pointed to CMV infection and to a matching HLA type. Study-wide findings and caveats: Totalled public TCR beta family frequency picked out people who carried CMV plus the relevant HLA. HLA-C-restricted CMV clonotypes gave the most frequent clonotype in two of eight donors.

Per the germline V gene, CDR1 is MNHEY and CDR2 is SMNVEV (reference sequence). The CDR3 sequence is 16 residues long. The trim removed 5 bases at V and 5 bases at J, leaving 13 bases unmatched. This TCR was sampled from a human donor in good health (CMV status not recorded). Some clones in this sample may be carry-over from other donors' samples. V gene TRBV27 combines with J gene TRBJ2-5; 8 bases fit TRBD1. The sample consisted of cultured PBMCs, taken from culture after CMV antigen stimulation. CDR3 coding DNA: TGTGCCAGCAGTGCCCGCTTCTCAGGGGGCCGGGAGACCCAGTACTTC. Translating gives CASSARFSGGRETQYF.